The source of this T cell receptor beta chain is a study of cytomegalovirus exposure and HLA in healthy donors. Study overall: In terms of ancestry, the Caucasian-associated cluster contained about four fifths of the approximately 430 genotyped donors.

General observations from the study: A further, later analysis showed that HLA-associated TCR beta chains (compared with equally common others) were more clonally expanded. When presence/absence was analysed, sequencing depth was taken to be roughly uniform across donors.

PCR was performed using 60 Vbeta and 13 Jbeta primers. The assay was immunoSEQ multiplex PCR, and TCRdb's table has in-frame clones only and misses some. The sample holds about 80,000 clones, about 71% seen once. Concerning this clone itself: Its antigen is undetermined.

J gave up 6 bases and V 5 bases, and 9 bases lay outside the gene matches. Looked up from germline, CDR1 is SGHKS and CDR2 is YYEKEE (reference sequence). The CDR3 contains 15 residues. The origin of this receptor is a woman between 40 and 50 years old in good health and CMV-seronegative. J is TRBJ1-1 and V is TRBV5-5; 11 bases map to TRBD1. Sequencing used PBMCs. This CDR3 reads CASRPGQGAVSEAFF. CDR3 nucleotides: TGTGCCAGCAGACCCGGACAGGGGGCAGTTTCTGAAGCTTTCTTT. The full variable domain, rest sourced from reference TRBV5-5 and TRBJ1-1, is DAGVTQSPTHLIKTRGQQVTLRCSPISGHKSVSWYQQVLGQGPQFIFQYYEKEERGRGNFPDRFSARQFPNYSSELNVNALLLGDSALYLCASRPGQGAVSEAFFGQGTRLTVV.